One TCR beta chain is described in this entry. It has no known antigen specificity. The sample holds no much larger clone one base away, and base qualities are not on file. This sample is part of a study of T cell responses to AZD1222 COVID-19 vaccine (dated by TCRdb to the early 2020s). In the study overall: TCR sequencing covered over 230 trial participants: 200 to 220 given two doses of AZD1222 and 26 given two doses of MenACWY control vaccine. Trial participants were enrolled into age subgroups of 18-55, 56-69 and 70-plus years, which contained roughly 150, 30 and 60 TCR-sequenced participants, respectively. Beyond this particular receptor, the publication reports: Because no day 14 peak-response samples were available, the repertoires could be characterized only after the peak T cell response. Conclusions about previously exposed vaccinees are limited because only five to seven AZD1222 recipients were SARS-CoV-2 seropositive at baseline. The whole spike protein was spanned by vaccine-associated CD4 TCRs, and dominant responses were seen in regions 160-218 and 743-854. In the small 56-69-year group, the increase in depth fell short of significance, most likely because of low power. Spike-specific TCR breadth and depth rose significantly after two AZD1222 doses compared with day 0 and with MenACWY recipients. Reportedly, close to half of the unique spike-specific TCRs recognized epitopes lying outside the regions that are mutated in the B.1.351 and B.1.1.7 variants. Participants were mostly white British and included more females than males, and it was suggested by the authors that clonal diversity may have been underestimated.

V loses 2 bases, J loses 4 bases, and the germline ends lie 3 bases apart. The germline V gene yields MNHNS for CDR1 and SASEGT for CDR2. The CDR3, from cysteine to phenylalanine, totals 12 residues. Only CDR3 DNA remains: 36 bases, in frame from the first base. The CDR3 regions of human TCRbeta chains were analyzed by immunosequencing. The study's processing was this. Repertoire TCRs were checked for matches against a reference library of SARS-CoV-2-specific TCRs that had been generated using the MIRA antigen-specificity platform. Breadth meant the fraction of unique TCRs that were SARS-CoV-2-associated, whereas depth meant the fraction of total T cells that were SARS-CoV-2-associated. Each spike-specific TCR was assigned to its reactive spike region and to a CD4 or CD8 class using the MIRA data. Log10-transformed breadth and depth values were compared by one-way ANOVA with Sidak's multiple comparisons tests. TCRdb took this table from immuneACCESS and kept in-frame rearrangements with V and J called. Such tables lack part of the clones; where checked against another copy, unresolved V genes explain under half of the gap, and the rest is unexplained. That table supplies the V and J calls and clone size; D and trimming were determined from the DNA. Here the sample has 130,000 to 150,000 clones; about 86% occur a single time. The ten largest clonotypes hold about 4.8% of the sample.

In light of the paper, this sample's time point label describes: about 28 days (+/-7) after the second vaccine dose. AZD1222 recipients whose second dose came at about 4 weeks and those whose second dose came at about 12 weeks were combined into one group, since spike-specific TCR depth and breadth did not differ between the two schedules. The vaccinee samples were drawn from two UK trials, COV001 and COV002, one of which was a single-blind randomized controlled phase 2/3 trial testing AZD1222 (ChAdOx1 nCoV-19) in healthy adults. Trial participant PBMC samples were collected at day 0 and day 28 after the second dose for TCRbeta chain sequencing.

The TCR originated in an adult who received the AZD1222 COVID-19 vaccine. The starting material was peripheral blood, obtained 28 days after the second AZD1222 dose. The V gene is TRBV6-1 and the J gene is TRBJ1-5; too little of a D gene remains to name it. The CDR3: CASSEINQPQHF. In nucleotide form, the sequence is TGTGCCAGCAGTGAAATTAATCAGCCCCAGCATTTT.